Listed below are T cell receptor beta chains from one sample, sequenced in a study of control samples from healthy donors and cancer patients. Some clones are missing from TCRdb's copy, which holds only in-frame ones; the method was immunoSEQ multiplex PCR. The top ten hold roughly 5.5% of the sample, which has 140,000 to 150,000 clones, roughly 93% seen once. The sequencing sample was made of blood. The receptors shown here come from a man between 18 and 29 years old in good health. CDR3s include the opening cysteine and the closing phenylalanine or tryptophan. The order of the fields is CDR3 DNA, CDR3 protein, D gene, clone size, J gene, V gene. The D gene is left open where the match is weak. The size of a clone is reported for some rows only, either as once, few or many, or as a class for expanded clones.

CDR3nt: TGTGCCAGCTCACCAGGGACAGGGGGCTTCTCTGGAAACACCATATATTTT
CDR3aa: CASSPGTGGFSGNTIYF
d_gene: TRBD1
abundance: -
j_gene: TRBJ1-3
v_gene: TRBV18

CDR3nt: TGTGCCAGCGGGACAGGGGTCCACGAGCAGTACTTC
CDR3aa: CASGTGVHEQYF
d_gene: TRBD1
abundance: -
j_gene: TRBJ2-7
v_gene: TRBV7-9

CDR3nt: TGTGCCAGCAGCCGCGGAAGAGGCGAGCAGTACTTC
CDR3aa: CASSRGRGEQYF
d_gene: -
abundance: -
j_gene: TRBJ2-7
v_gene: TRBV6-2/TRBV6-3

CDR3nt: TGTGCCAGCAGCCCTAGATCAGGGACAGGGGAGTACGAGCAGTACTTC
CDR3aa: CASSPRSGTGEYEQYF
d_gene: TRBD1
abundance: few
j_gene: TRBJ2-7
v_gene: TRBV28

CDR3nt: TGTGCCAGCAGTGCGACGGACCGTTCCTCCTACGAGCAGTACTTC
CDR3aa: CASSATDRSSYEQYF
d_gene: -
abundance: -
j_gene: TRBJ2-7
v_gene: TRBV25-1

CDR3nt: TGTGCCAGCAGCCAAGACAGGGGCGGGGTGAGGCATTTT
CDR3aa: CASSQDRGGVRHF
d_gene: TRBD1
abundance: -
j_gene: TRBJ1-5
v_gene: TRBV6-6

CDR3nt: TGTGCCAGCAGCTTAGACACCTTCTATGGCTACACCTTC
CDR3aa: CASSLDTFYGYTF
d_gene: -
abundance: -
j_gene: TRBJ1-2
v_gene: TRBV11-1

CDR3nt: TGTGCCAGCAGCCAACGGAGACTAGCGGGTAAAGAGACCCAGTACTTC
CDR3aa: CASSQRRLAGKETQYF
d_gene: TRBD2
abundance: -
j_gene: TRBJ2-5
v_gene: TRBV3-1/TRBV3-2

CDR3nt: TGTGCCAGCAGCTTTGGAACAGGACAGGGGCTTTCGAACACTGAAGCTTTCTTT
CDR3aa: CASSFGTGQGLSNTEAFF
d_gene: TRBD1
abundance: -
j_gene: TRBJ1-1
v_gene: TRBV5-5

CDR3nt: TGCGCCAGCAGTAGGGCTTCCTACAATGAGCAGTTCTTC
CDR3aa: CASSRASYNEQFF
d_gene: -
abundance: -
j_gene: TRBJ2-1
v_gene: TRBV5-1

CDR3nt: TGTGCCAGCAGTGAACGCGGGTATGCAACTAATGAAAAACTGTTTTTT
CDR3aa: CASSERGYATNEKLFF
d_gene: -
abundance: -
j_gene: TRBJ1-4
v_gene: TRBV6-1

CDR3nt: TGTGCCAGTAGTATAGGAGCCCCACGGAGGTCCAATCAGCCCCAGCATTTT
CDR3aa: CASSIGAPRRSNQPQHF
d_gene: -
abundance: -
j_gene: TRBJ1-5
v_gene: TRBV19

CDR3nt: TGTGCCAGCAGTTTATCACGGGATACGCAGTATTTT
CDR3aa: CASSLSRDTQYF
d_gene: -
abundance: -
j_gene: TRBJ2-3
v_gene: TRBV12-3/TRBV12-4

CDR3nt: TGTGCCAGCAGTGAAGCCGGTCGGTCCTATGGCTACACCTTC
CDR3aa: CASSEAGRSYGYTF
d_gene: -
abundance: few
j_gene: TRBJ1-2
v_gene: TRBV2

CDR3nt: TGTGCCAGCAGCTTAGGGCTAGCGGGAGGAAGAGATACGCAGTATTTT
CDR3aa: CASSLGLAGGRDTQYF
d_gene: TRBD2
abundance: -
j_gene: TRBJ2-3
v_gene: TRBV13

CDR3nt: TGCGCCAGCAGCCAAGAGAATATGGGTCATAATCAGCCCCAGCATTTT
CDR3aa: CASSQENMGHNQPQHF
d_gene: -
abundance: -
j_gene: TRBJ1-5
v_gene: TRBV4-1

CDR3nt: TGTGCCAGCAGTTACGGAGGGGGGAATGAGCAGTTCTTC
CDR3aa: CASSYGGGNEQFF
d_gene: -
abundance: -
j_gene: TRBJ2-1
v_gene: TRBV6-5

CDR3nt: TGTGCCAGCAGTGCCTTATTAGGGAACACTGAAGCTTTCTTT
CDR3aa: CASSALLGNTEAFF
d_gene: -
abundance: -
j_gene: TRBJ1-1
v_gene: TRBV2

CDR3nt: TGTGCCAGCAGCGGGACTAGCGGGGGAGAGACCCAGTACTTC
CDR3aa: CASSGTSGGETQYF
d_gene: TRBD2
abundance: -
j_gene: TRBJ2-5
v_gene: TRBV9

CDR3nt: TGTGCCAGCAGCTTAGTTCCTTCGACAGGGGTAAATCAGCCCCAGCATTTT
CDR3aa: CASSLVPSTGVNQPQHF
d_gene: TRBD1
abundance: -
j_gene: TRBJ1-5
v_gene: TRBV7-8

CDR3nt: TGTGCCAGCAGCCCAAATAGGCACACTGAAGCTTTCTTT
CDR3aa: CASSPNRHTEAFF
d_gene: -
abundance: -
j_gene: TRBJ1-1
v_gene: TRBV7-2

CDR3nt: TGTGCCAGTGCTCCGGGACAGAGTTTTTACGAGCAGTACTTC
CDR3aa: CASAPGQSFYEQYF
d_gene: TRBD1
abundance: once
j_gene: TRBJ2-7
v_gene: TRBV19

CDR3nt: TGTGCCAGCAGCGTCGACAGAAATGGTCAGCCCCAGCATTTT
CDR3aa: CASSVDRNGQPQHF
d_gene: -
abundance: -
j_gene: TRBJ1-5
v_gene: TRBV7-9

CDR3nt: TGCGCCAGCAGCCTCACACCACACAATGAGCAGTTCTTC
CDR3aa: CASSLTPHNEQFF
d_gene: -
abundance: -
j_gene: TRBJ2-1
v_gene: TRBV5-1

CDR3nt: TGTGCCACCAGTGTTACCCCGACTGGTGGCTACACCTTC
CDR3aa: CATSVTPTGGYTF
d_gene: -
abundance: -
j_gene: TRBJ1-2
v_gene: TRBV24-1

CDR3nt: TGCGCCGCCGGGAGGGGGGAAGGCTCCTATAATTCACCCCTCCACTTT
CDR3aa: CAAGRGEGSYNSPLHF
d_gene: -
abundance: -
j_gene: TRBJ1-6
v_gene: TRBV4-1